A single sample is the source of the 21 T cell receptor beta chains below, sequenced in a study of CD8 T cells in ankylosing spondylitis. From the 5' RACE reads, TCRdb called clonotypes with MiXCR, one entry per CDR3 protein. The sample carries 150,000 to 250,000 distinct CDR3 sequences, 10% to 15% recorded once. The sample taken for sequencing was blood, either unsorted or a sorted T cell fraction (not recorded which). Receptors were obtained from a male donor with ankylosing spondylitis or in good health (not recorded which).

The sample holds a few counts of this clonotype. The DNA for the CDR3 is TGCAGCGTTGGTGGGTTAAACTCCGCAACTAATGAAAAACTGTTTTTT. This translates into CSVGGLNSATNEKLFF. The chain is built from TRBV29-1 and TRBJ1-4; D is unclear. There are 16 residues in the CDR3. The V and J ends lost 4 bases and 0 bases respectively, with 15 bases between them. Germline V CDR1 and CDR2: SQVTM, ANQGSEA.

This chain links TRBV5-1 with TRBJ2-3, with D unresolved. Germline V gene lookup returns CDR1 SGHRS and CDR2 YFSETQ. CDR3 length equals 13 residues. V lost 4 bases, J lost 1 base, and 7 bases lay in between. CDR3 coding DNA: TGCGCCAGCAGCGACGGGCGCACAGATACGCAGTATTTT. This encodes CASSDGRTDTQYF.

This clonotype was observed a few times. The chain is built from TRBV5-6 and TRBJ2-5; no firm D call. Germline V lookup: CDR1 SGHDT, CDR2 YYEEEE. The CDR3 contains 15 residues. V was trimmed by 2 bases and J by 5 bases, leaving 16 bases between them. CDR3 sequence reads: CASSFQGNLWETQYF. In nucleotides, the CDR3 is TGTGCCAGCAGCTTCCAAGGGAACCTATGGGAGACCCAGTACTTC.

V is TRBV18 and J is TRBJ2-1; perhaps TRBD2 as D (6 bases). The CDR3 has 17 amino acids. V shed 5 bases and J shed 5 bases, with 22 bases lying between them. Per germline, CDR1 KGHSH and CDR2 LQKENI. Here the CDR3 reads CASSTGERVLPDNEQFF. CDR3 DNA: TGTGCCAGCTCAACGGGGGAGCGGGTTCTCCCTGACAATGAGCAGTTCTTC.

This clonotype came up a few times. The chain employs TRBV20-1 and TRBJ2-3, with a weak D call TRBD2 (6 bases). The CDR3 loop spans 17 amino acids. Deletions cut 0 bases from V and 0 bases from J, with 16 bases between. Germline loops: CDR1 DFQATT, CDR2 SNEGSKA (reference sequence). CDR3 DNA sequence: TGCAGTGCTAGAGATTCCGGGCTAGCGACTAGCACAGATACGCAGTATTTT. Its translation: CSARDSGLATSTDTQYF.

This clonotype was counted only a few times. The V call is TRBV12-5, the J call TRBJ2-7; no reliable D call. With 2 bases removed from V and 6 bases from J, the gap between germline ends came to 5 bases. Germline loops: CDR1 LGHNT, CDR2 FRNRAP. The length of the CDR3 is 11 residues. CDR3 bases: TGTGCTAGTGGTTTGTTTCCCGAGCAGTACTTC. Amino acids: CASGLFPEQYF.

The chain has TRBV6-1 and TRBJ2-5, with D perhaps assigned TRBD1 or TRBD2 (5 bases each). Germline V CDR1 and CDR2: MNHNS, SASEGT. This CDR3 contains 13 residues. V was pared by 9 bases and J by 0 bases, with 11 bases between. Here the CDR3 reads CASARGHQETQYF. Written as DNA, the CDR3 is TGTGCCAGTGCTCGGGGACACCAAGAGACCCAGTACTTC.

This clonotype appeared many times. The chain carries TRBV7-8 and TRBJ1-1, with D unresolved. Germline-derived CDR1 and CDR2 are SGHVS and FQNEAQ. The V gene lost 1 base and the J gene lost 8 bases, with 8 bases spanning the gap. The CDR3 runs to 12 residues. CDR3 protein: CASSLDDREAFF. In nucleotides, the CDR3 is TGTGCCAGCAGCTTAGATGATAGGGAAGCTTTCTTT.

The V gene is TRBV6-1, the J gene TRBJ2-1; 7 bases agree with TRBD2. Germline-derived CDR1 and CDR2 are MNHNS and SASEGT. J gave up 3 bases and V 5 bases, and 4 bases lay outside the gene matches. The CDR3 has 14 residues. The CDR3 DNA reads as TGTGCCAGCAGTACGGCTAGCGGCTACAATGAGCAGTTCTTC. Amino acids: CASSTASGYNEQFF.

This clonotype was counted ten times or more. The rearrangement joins TRBV12-3 or TRBV12-4 to TRBJ1-6; 8 positions agree with TRBD1. V shed 5 bases and J 13 bases; nucleotides not matched to a gene: 7. The CDR3 is made up of 13 amino acids. The CDR3 nucleotides read TGTGCCAGCAGTACTTACAGGGGGGACCCCCTCCACTTT. This sequence encodes CASSTYRGDPLHF.

The chain combines TRBV2 with TRBJ1-2; the D is unclear. Trimming took 8 bases from V and 4 from J, leaving 8 bases between them. Germline V CDR1 and CDR2: SNHLY, FYNNEI. The CDR3 runs to 11 residues. The CDR3 DNA sequence: TGTGCCAGCGTCGGTATCTATGGCTACACCTTC. This translates into CASVGIYGYTF.

This chain joins TRBV5-1 and TRBJ1-2; D ambiguous. This CDR3 spans 15 amino acids. In germline, CDR1 is SGHRS, CDR2 YFSETQ. V gave up 2 bases and J gave up 6 bases, with 17 bases separating them. The CDR3 DNA sequence: TGCGCCAGCAGCTTCCGGGCTGAAGAAAGAAATGGCTACACCTTC. Translation gives CASSFRAEERNGYTF.

This chain joins TRBV2 and TRBJ2-2; 11 bases match TRBD1. The CDR3 runs to 16 residues. Germline V gene data show CDR1 as SNHLY and CDR2 as FYNNEI. V was clipped by 5 bases and J by 4 bases; unmatched bases: 6. CDR3 loop: CASSYTGTGGTGELFF. Here the CDR3 DNA reads TGTGCCAGCAGTTATACCGGGACAGGGGGCACCGGGGAGCTGTTTTTT.

The chain links TRBV6-2 or TRBV6-3 to TRBJ2-3, with TRBD1 identical over 8 bases. CDR1 and CDR2 from the germline V gene are MNHEY and SVGEGT. The ends lost 8 bases at V and 1 base at J; junction bases unmatched: 8. This CDR3 spans 15 amino acids. CDR3 sequence (DNA): TGTGCCAGCGATACTGTGACAGGGGGCACAGATACGCAGTATTTT. It is translated as CASDTVTGGTDTQYF.

A note on this clonotype: One end of the junction fails to match germline, which may point to a read error. The chain has TRBV20-1 and TRBJ2-3, with TRBD1 matching over 9 bases. The CDR3 loop spans 17 amino acids. Germline V gives CDR1 DFQATT, CDR2 SNEGSKA (reference sequence). In DNA, the CDR3 is TGCTGTGCTAGAGGGGGATTAAGGACAGGGGGCACAGATACGCAGTATTTT. It encodes CCARGGLRTGGTDTQYF.

This chain uses TRBV9 with TRBJ1-1, with D possibly being TRBD1 (6 bases). CDR1 is SGDLS and CDR2 is YYNGEE in the germline V gene. The V end was cut by 3 bases, the J end by 1 base, with 10 bases between. The CDR3 consists of 14 residues. CDR3 residues: CASSARGQNTEAFF. DNA for the CDR3: TGTGCCAGCAGCGCGAGGGGACAGAACACTGAAGCTTTCTTT.

Of note for this clonotype: A single base separates this from a much larger clone, so it may be a read error. The gene calls are TRBV7-6 and TRBJ2-1; 7 bases match TRBD2. Germline CDR1 reads SGHVS; CDR2 reads FNYEAQ. Trimming removed 3 bases from V and 2 bases from J; junction bases left unmatched: 4. The CDR3 is made up of 15 amino acids. The DNA for the CDR3 is TGTGCCAGCAGCTTGGAGGGAGGGGCCTACAATGAGCAGTTCTTC. It encodes CASSLEGGAYNEQFF.

The V gene is TRBV20-1, the J gene TRBJ2-3; TRBD2 matches at 14 bases. The CDR3 consists of 21 residues. V was clipped by 0 bases and J by 0 bases; unmatched bases: 14. Germline lookup yields CDR1 DFQATT and CDR2 SNEGSKA (reference sequence). In DNA, the CDR3 is TGCAGTGCTAGAGATATCGGGACTAGCGGGAGTTTCCCCCCCAGCACAGATACGCAGTATTTT. Its translation: CSARDIGTSGSFPPSTDTQYF.

This clonotype was picked up many times. This chain joins TRBV12-3 or TRBV12-4 and TRBJ2-7; D uncertain. The CDR3 is 13 residues long. Trimming left V 3 bases short and J 3 bases short, with 9 bases between. CDR3 sequence reads: CASSFGSYYEQYF. CDR3 sequence (DNA): TGTGCCAGCAGTTTCGGGTCCTACTACGAGCAGTACTTC.

A few counts support this clonotype. The V and J genes are TRBV5-1 and TRBJ2-1; TRBD2 matches at 13 bases. Germline lookup yields CDR1 SGHRS and CDR2 YFSETQ. This CDR3 has 15 amino acids. The ends lost 3 bases at V and 5 bases at J; junction bases unmatched: 2. CDR3 DNA sequence: TGCGCCAGCAGCTACGGACTAGCGGGGGACAATGAGCAGTTCTTC. Protein sequence: CASSYGLAGDNEQFF.

J is TRBJ2-7 and V is TRBV10-3, with D perhaps matching TRBD1 or TRBD2 (5 bases each). The V gene's germline CDR1 is ENHRY and CDR2 SYGVKD. Between the trimmed V and J ends, which lost 6 bases and 0 bases, there was a span of 12 bases. CDR3 length: 14 amino acids. The CDR3 reads CAISPRGDSYEQYF. The DNA of the CDR3 is TGTGCCATCAGCCCCAGAGGGGACTCCTACGAGCAGTACTTC.